The clone carrying this T cell receptor (beta chain) came up many times. This sample was included in a study of early T cells in non-severe SARS-CoV-2 infection. The CDR3 has 12 residues. Deletions cut 1 base from V and 3 bases from J, with 3 bases between. MiXCR was run by TCRdb on the 5' RACE reads, yielding one entry per CDR3 protein. The data contain 20,000 or so distinct CDR3 sequences, approximately 5.4% of them singletons. The TCR was taken from an adult who was a healthcare worker with PCR-confirmed SARS-CoV-2 infection or an uninfected control (not recorded which). The sequencing used whole blood, collected at baseline. The chain has TRBV12-3 or TRBV12-4 and TRBJ1-1; D unresolved. The CDR3 spells CASSLGDTEAFF. CDR3 DNA sequence: TGTGCCAGCAGTTTAGGGGACACTGAAGCTTTCTTT.